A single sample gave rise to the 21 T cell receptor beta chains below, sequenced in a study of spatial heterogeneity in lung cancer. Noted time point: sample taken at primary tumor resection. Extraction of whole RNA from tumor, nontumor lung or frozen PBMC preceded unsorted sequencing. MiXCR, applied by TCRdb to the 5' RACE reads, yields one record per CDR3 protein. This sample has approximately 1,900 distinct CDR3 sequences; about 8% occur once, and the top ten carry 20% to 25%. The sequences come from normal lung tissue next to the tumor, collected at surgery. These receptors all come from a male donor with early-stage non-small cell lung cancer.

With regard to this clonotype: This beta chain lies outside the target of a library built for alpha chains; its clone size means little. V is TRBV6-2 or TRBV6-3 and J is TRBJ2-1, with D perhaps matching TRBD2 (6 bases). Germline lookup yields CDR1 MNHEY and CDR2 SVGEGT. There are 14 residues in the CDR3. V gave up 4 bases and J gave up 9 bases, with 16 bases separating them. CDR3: CASSSGLSRPEQFF. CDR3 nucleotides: TGTGCCAGCAGTTCGGGACTCTCAAGGCCTGAGCAGTTCTTC.

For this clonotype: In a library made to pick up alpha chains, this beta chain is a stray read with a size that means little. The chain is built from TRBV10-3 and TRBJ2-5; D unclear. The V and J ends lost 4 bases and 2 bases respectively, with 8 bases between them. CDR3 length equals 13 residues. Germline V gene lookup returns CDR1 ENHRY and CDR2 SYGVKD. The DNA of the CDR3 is TGTGCCATCAGTGTGGCGTCACAAGAGACCCAGTACTTC. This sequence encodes CAISVASQETQYF.

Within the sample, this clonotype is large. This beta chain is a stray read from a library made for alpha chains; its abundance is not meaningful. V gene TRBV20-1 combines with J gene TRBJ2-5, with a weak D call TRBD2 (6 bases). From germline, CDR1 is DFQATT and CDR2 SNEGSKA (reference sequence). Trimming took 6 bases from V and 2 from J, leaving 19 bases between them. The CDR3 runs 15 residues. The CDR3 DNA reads TGCAGTGCCGGGACGGCCGGGACTTTTCAAGAGACCCAGTACTTC. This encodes CSAGTAGTFQETQYF.

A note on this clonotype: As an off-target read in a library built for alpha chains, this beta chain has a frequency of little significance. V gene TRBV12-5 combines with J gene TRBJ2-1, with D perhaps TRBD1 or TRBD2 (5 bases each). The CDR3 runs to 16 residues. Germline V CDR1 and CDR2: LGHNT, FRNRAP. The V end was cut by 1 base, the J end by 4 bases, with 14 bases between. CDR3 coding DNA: TGTGCTAGTGGTTTGGAAGAGGGGAAGGGGTACAATGAGCAGTTCTTC. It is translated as CASGLEEGKGYNEQFF. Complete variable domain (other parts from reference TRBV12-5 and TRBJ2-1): DARVTQTPRHKVTEMGQEVTMRCQPILGHNTVFWYRQTMMQGLELLAYFRNRAPLDDSGMPKDRFSAEMPDATLATLKIQPSEPRDSAVYFCASGLEEGKGYNEQFFGPGTRLTVL.

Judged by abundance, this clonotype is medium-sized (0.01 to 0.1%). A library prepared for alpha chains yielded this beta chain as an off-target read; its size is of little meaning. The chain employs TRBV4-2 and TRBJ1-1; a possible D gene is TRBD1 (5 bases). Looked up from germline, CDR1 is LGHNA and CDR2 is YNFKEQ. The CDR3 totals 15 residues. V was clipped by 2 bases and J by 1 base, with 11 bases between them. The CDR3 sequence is CASSQTGTSNTEAFF. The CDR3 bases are TGTGCCAGCAGCCAAACCGGGACGTCGAACACTGAAGCTTTCTTT.

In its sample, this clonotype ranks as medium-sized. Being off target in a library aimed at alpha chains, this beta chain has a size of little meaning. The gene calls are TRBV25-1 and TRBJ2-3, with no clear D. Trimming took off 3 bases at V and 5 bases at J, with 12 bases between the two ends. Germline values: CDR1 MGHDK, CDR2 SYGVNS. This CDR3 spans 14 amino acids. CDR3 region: CASSDGLPKDTQYF. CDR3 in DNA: TGTGCCAGCAGTGATGGTCTCCCGAAAGATACGCAGTATTTT.

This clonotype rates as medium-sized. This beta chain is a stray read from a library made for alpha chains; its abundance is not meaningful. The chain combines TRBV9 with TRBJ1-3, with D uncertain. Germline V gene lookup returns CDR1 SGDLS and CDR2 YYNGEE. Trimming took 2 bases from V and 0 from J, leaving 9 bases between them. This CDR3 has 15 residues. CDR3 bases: TGTGCCAGCAGCGTCTCTAGTTCCTCTGGAAACACCATATATTTT. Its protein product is CASSVSSSSGNTIYF.

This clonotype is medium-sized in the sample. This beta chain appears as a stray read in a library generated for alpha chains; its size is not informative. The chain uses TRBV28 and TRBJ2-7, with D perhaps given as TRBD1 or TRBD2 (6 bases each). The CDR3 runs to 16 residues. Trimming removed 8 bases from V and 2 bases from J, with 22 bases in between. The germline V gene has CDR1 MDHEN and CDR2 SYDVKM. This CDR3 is CASLSEGVARPYEQYF. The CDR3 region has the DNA TGTGCCAGCCTCTCGGAGGGGGTAGCGAGACCCTACGAGCAGTACTTC.

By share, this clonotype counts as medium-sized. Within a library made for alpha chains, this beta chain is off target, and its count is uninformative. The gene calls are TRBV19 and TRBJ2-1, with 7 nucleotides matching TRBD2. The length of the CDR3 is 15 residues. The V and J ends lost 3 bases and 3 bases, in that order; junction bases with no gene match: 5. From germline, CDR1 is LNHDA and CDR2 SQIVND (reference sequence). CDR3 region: CASSIYSSGYNEQFF. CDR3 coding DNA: TGTGCCAGTAGTATCTATTCTAGCGGCTACAATGAGCAGTTCTTC. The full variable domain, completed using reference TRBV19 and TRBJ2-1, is DGGITQSPKYLFRKEGQNVTLSCEQNLNHDAMYWYRQDPGQGLRLIYYSQIVNDFQKGDIAEGYSVSREKKESFPLTVTSAQKNPTAFYLCASSIYSSGYNEQFFGPGTRLTVL.

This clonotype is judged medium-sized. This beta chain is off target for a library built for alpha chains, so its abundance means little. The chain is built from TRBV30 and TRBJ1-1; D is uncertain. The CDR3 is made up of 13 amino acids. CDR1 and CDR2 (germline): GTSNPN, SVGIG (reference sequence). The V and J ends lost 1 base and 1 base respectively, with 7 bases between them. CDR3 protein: CAWSGAANTEAFF. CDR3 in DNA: TGTGCCTGGAGTGGGGCGGCGAACACTGAAGCTTTCTTT. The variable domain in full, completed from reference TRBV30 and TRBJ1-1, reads SQTIHQWPATLVQPVGSPLSLECTVEGTSNPNLYWYRQAAGRGLQLLFYSVGIGQISSEVPQNLSASRPQDRQFILSSKKLLLSDSGFYLCAWSGAANTEAFFGQGTRLTVV.

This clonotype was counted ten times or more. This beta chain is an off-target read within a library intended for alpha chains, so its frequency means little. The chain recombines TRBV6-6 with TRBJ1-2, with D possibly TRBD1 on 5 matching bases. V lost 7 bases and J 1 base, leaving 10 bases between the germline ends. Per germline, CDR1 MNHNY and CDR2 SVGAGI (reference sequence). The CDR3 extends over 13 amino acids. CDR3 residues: CASTRTRNYGYTF. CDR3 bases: TGTGCCAGCACCCGGACACGTAACTATGGCTACACCTTC.

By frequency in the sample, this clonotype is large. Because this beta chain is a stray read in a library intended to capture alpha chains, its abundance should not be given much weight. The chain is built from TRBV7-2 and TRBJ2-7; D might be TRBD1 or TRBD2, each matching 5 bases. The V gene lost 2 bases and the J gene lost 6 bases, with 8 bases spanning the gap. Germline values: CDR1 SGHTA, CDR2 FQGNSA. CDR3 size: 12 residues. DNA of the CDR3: TGTGCCAGCAGCTTAATGGGGACCGAGCAGTACTTC. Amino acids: CASSLMGTEQYF.

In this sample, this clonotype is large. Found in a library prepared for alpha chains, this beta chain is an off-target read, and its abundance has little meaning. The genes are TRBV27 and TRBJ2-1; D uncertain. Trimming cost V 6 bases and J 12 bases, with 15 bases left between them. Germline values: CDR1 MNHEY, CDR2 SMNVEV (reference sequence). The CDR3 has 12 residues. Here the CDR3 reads CASRGITVGQFF. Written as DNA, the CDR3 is TGTGCCAGCAGAGGGATTACTGTCGGGCAGTTCTTC.

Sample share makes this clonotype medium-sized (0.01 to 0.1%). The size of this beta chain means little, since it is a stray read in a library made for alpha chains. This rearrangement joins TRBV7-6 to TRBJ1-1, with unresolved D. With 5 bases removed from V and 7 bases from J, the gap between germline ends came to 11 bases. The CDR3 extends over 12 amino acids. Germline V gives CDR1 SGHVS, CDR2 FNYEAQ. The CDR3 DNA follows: TGTGCCAGCAGCCCGGGCCTTCTTGAAGCTTTCTTT. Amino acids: CASSPGLLEAFF.

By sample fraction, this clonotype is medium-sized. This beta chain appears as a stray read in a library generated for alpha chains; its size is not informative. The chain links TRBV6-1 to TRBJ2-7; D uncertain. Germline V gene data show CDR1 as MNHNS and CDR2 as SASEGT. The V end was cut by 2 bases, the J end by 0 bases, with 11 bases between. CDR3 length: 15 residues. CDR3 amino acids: CASSERHGSSYEQYF. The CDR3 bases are TGTGCCAGCAGTGAAAGACACGGAAGCTCCTACGAGCAGTACTTC.

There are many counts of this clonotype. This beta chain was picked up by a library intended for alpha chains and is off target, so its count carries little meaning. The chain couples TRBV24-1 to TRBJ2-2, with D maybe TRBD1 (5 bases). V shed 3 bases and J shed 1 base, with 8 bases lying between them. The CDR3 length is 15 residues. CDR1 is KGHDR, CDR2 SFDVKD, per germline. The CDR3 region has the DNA TGTGCCACCAGTGATGCCCAGGGGAACACCGGGGAGCTGTTTTTT. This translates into CATSDAQGNTGELFF.

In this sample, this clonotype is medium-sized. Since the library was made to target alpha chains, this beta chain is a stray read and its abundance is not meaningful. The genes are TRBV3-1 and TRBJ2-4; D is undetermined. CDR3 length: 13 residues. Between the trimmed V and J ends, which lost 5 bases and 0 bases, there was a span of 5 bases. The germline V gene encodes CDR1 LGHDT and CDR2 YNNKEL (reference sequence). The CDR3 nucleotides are TGTGCCAGCAGCTCACTAGCCAAAAACATTCAGTACTTC. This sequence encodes CASSSLAKNIQYF. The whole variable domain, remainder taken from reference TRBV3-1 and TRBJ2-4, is DTAVSQTPKYLVTQMGNDKSIKCEQNLGHDTMYWYKQDSKKFLKIMFSYNNKELIINETVPNRFSPKSPDKAHLNLHINSLELGDSAVYFCASSSLAKNIQYFGAGTRLSVL.

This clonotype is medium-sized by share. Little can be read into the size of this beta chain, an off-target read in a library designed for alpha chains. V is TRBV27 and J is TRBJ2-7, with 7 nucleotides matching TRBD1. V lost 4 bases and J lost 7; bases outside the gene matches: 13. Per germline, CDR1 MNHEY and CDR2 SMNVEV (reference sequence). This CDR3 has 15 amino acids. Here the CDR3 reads CASSSHRGKVLEQYF. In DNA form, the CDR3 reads TGTGCCAGCAGTTCCCACAGGGGAAAGGTACTAGAGCAGTACTTC.

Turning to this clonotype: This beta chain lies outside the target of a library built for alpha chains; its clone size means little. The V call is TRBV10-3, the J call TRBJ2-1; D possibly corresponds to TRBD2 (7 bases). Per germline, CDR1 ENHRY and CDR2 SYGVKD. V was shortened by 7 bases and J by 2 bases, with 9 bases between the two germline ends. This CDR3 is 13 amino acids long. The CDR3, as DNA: TGTGCCATCACGGGGGGCACCTACAATGAGCAGTTCTTC. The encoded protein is CAITGGTYNEQFF.

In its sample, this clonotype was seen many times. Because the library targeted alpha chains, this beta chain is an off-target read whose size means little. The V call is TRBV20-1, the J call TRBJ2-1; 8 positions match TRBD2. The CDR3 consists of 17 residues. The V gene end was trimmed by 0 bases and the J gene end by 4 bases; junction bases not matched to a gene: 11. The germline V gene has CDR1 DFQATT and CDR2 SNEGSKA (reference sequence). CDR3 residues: CSAREVVERGTYNEQFF. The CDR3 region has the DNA TGCAGTGCTAGAGAGGTTGTCGAGCGGGGGACGTACAATGAGCAGTTCTTC.

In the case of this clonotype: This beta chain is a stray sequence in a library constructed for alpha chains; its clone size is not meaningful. The CDR3 DNA reads as TGTGCCAGCAGGAACCCTCTGGAGACCATATATTTT. Translation gives CASRNPLETIYF. The V and J genes are TRBV6-6 and TRBJ1-3; no reliable D call. The CDR3 loop spans 12 amino acids. V was clipped by 6 bases and J by 10 bases, with 13 bases between them. Germline values: CDR1 MNHNY, CDR2 SVGAGI (reference sequence).